Each of the 20 T cell receptor beta chains below was sequenced from the same sample in a study of T cell repertoires and HLA-DP antigens. The antigens these receptors bind are not known. Assay: immunoSEQ multiplex PCR; the TCRdb copy retains only in-frame clones and omits some. This repertoire shows almost 90,000 clones, roughly 86% found once; its top ten account for around 1.7%. The sample consisted of CD4+ T cells from PBMCs. The source of these receptors is a man between 45 and 60 years old in good health and CMV-seronegative.

This clone appeared a few times. V is TRBV4-1 and J is TRBJ1-1; 9 bases are shared with TRBD1. The germline gives CDR1 MGHRA, CDR2 YSYEKL. V trimming: 5 bases; J trimming: 5 bases; junction bases outside the gene matches: 9. This CDR3 spans 15 amino acids. The CDR3 sequence is CASSTPGQGITEAFF. DNA of the CDR3: TGCGCCAGCAGCACCCCGGGACAGGGAATTACTGAAGCTTTCTTT.

The V gene is TRBV2, the J gene TRBJ1-6; D is perhaps TRBD1 (5 bases). The V gene lost 7 bases and the J gene lost 7 bases, with 11 bases spanning the gap. The CDR3 is 13 residues long. Germline CDR1 and CDR2: SNHLY and FYNNEI. The CDR3 region is CASKEGHNSPLHF. For the CDR3, the DNA is TGTGCCAGCAAAGAAGGACACAATTCACCCCTCCACTTT.

V usage is TRBV6-6 and J usage is TRBJ2-1, with TRBD2 as a possible D gene (5 bases). The CDR3 length is 13 residues. Deletions cut 5 bases from V and 6 bases from J, with 11 bases between. Germline V gives CDR1 MNHNY, CDR2 SVGAGI (reference sequence). CDR3 sequence (DNA): TGTGCCAGCAGTGCCCGGGGAACCAATGAGCAGTTCTTC. As protein: CASSARGTNEQFF.

V usage is TRBV15 and J usage is TRBJ1-4; the match to TRBD1 covers 12 bases. This CDR3 is 17 amino acids long. With 4 bases clipped from V and 2 bases from J, the junction kept 5 bases outside the gene matches. Looked up from germline, CDR1 is LNHNV and CDR2 is YYDKDF (reference sequence). CDR3 coding DNA: TGTGCCACCAGCACGAGGGACAGGGGGCTTACTAATGAAAAACTGTTTTTT. Its translation: CATSTRDRGLTNEKLFF.

This chain links TRBV6-6 with TRBJ1-2; 8 bases are a match to TRBD1. In germline, CDR1 is MNHNY, CDR2 SVGAGI (reference sequence). Trimming cost V 2 bases and J 3 bases; bases outside gene matches: 5. This CDR3 is built from 15 residues. The CDR3 region has the DNA TGTGCCAGCAGTTACGGCAGGGGGCAGGACTATGGCTACACCTTC. It is translated as CASSYGRGQDYGYTF.

This sequence joins TRBV11-2 and TRBJ2-2; D is uncertain. The CDR3 extends over 13 amino acids. Germline assignment: CDR1 SGHAT and CDR2 FQNNGV. Trimming cost V 5 bases and J 8 bases, with 12 bases left between them. The CDR3 protein is CASSLLPTGELFF. In nucleotides, the CDR3 is TGTGCCAGCAGCCTGCTTCCCACGGGGGAGCTGTTTTTT.

The rearrangement links TRBV6-1 to TRBJ2-2, with a possible D match to TRBD1 (6 bases). This CDR3 is built from 15 residues. Between the trimmed V and J ends, which lost 5 bases and 4 bases, there was a span of 14 bases. Germline V gene data show CDR1 as MNHNS and CDR2 as SASEGT. CDR3 sequence (DNA): TGTGCCAGCAGTACATCAGGGGTTGGCACCGGGGAGCTGTTTTTT. It is translated as CASSTSGVGTGELFF.

V and J are TRBV13 and TRBJ2-3; TRBD1 matches 7 bases. CDR3 length equals 15 residues. Trimming at V came to 3 bases and at J to 8 bases, leaving 11 bases not matched to a gene. The germline V gene has CDR1 PRHDT and CDR2 FYEKMQ (reference sequence). DNA for the CDR3: TGTGCCAGCAGCTTTGACAGGGCCTCGATAGGTACGCAGTATTTT. It translates to CASSFDRASIGTQYF.

The chain carries TRBV21-1 and TRBJ1-5. TRBV21-1 is annotated as a pseudogene. The CDR3 contains 16 residues. CDR3 sequence reads: CASSKSGQRGNQPQHF. CDR3 DNA sequence: TGTGCCAGCAGCAAATCCGGACAGCGGGGCAATCAGCCCCAGCATTTT.

The chain combines TRBV5-8 with TRBJ1-1; 7 bases match TRBD1. With 4 bases clipped from V and 0 bases from J, the junction kept 6 bases outside the gene matches. CDR1 is SGHTS and CDR2 is YDEGEE in the germline V gene. This CDR3 region has 15 residues. CDR3 bases: TGTGCCAGCAGCACGTGGGACAGCATGAACACTGAAGCTTTCTTT. Translated: CASSTWDSMNTEAFF.

V and J are TRBV7-9 and TRBJ1-2, with a tentative D call TRBD1 (6 bases). This CDR3 has 15 amino acids. V gave up 1 base and J gave up 4 bases, with 13 bases separating them. Per the germline V gene, CDR1 is SEHNR and CDR2 is FQNEAQ (reference sequence). The CDR3 protein is CASSLEGGPSYGYTF. For the CDR3, the DNA is TGTGCCAGCAGCTTAGAGGGGGGACCGAGCTATGGCTACACCTTC.

This clone was detected only once. This sequence joins TRBV7-2 and TRBJ1-1; 7 bases are a match to TRBD1. This CDR3 is 15 amino acids long. CDR1 and CDR2 (germline): SGHTA, FQGNSA. Trimming took 7 bases from V and 3 from J; bases not matched to a gene: 11. The CDR3 sequence: CASIQRSRGHTEAFF. The CDR3 DNA sequence: TGTGCCAGCATCCAGAGGTCGAGGGGGCACACTGAAGCTTTCTTT.

The V and J genes are TRBV5-4 and TRBJ2-1, with 11 bases identical to TRBD2. Germline V gene sequence: CDR1 SGHNT, CDR2 YYREEE (reference sequence). The V segment lost 4 bases and the J segment 3 bases; nucleotides outside the gene matches: 3. The CDR3 length is 15 residues. The DNA of the CDR3 is TGTGCCAGCAGCGCTGGGACTAGCGGCTACAATGAGCAGTTCTTC. It codes for CASSAGTSGYNEQFF. Supplemented by reference TRBV5-4 and TRBJ2-1, the full variable domain reads ETGVTQSPTHLIKTRGQQVTLRCSSQSGHNTVSWYQQALGQGPQFIFQYYREEENGRGNFPPRFSGLQFPNYSSELNVNALELDDSALYLCASSAGTSGYNEQFFGPGTRLTVL.

This clone was seen a single time. The chain carries TRBV7-2 and TRBJ1-4; D gene ambiguous. The CDR3 spans 14 residues. Trimming stripped 0 bases from V and 8 bases from J, with 10 bases between. Germline lookup yields CDR1 SGHTA and CDR2 FQGNSA. For the CDR3, the DNA is TGTGCCAGCAGCTTAGCTGGGATCGGGGAAAAACTGTTTTTT. Its translation: CASSLAGIGEKLFF.

The chain has TRBV28 and TRBJ1-4; a weak D match, TRBD1 (5 bases). V was clipped by 2 bases and J by 5 bases, with 12 bases between them. Germline assignment: CDR1 MDHEN and CDR2 SYDVKM. The CDR3 totals 15 residues. The CDR3 bases are TGTGCCAGCAGTTTAAGCGGCAGGGTGAATGAAAAACTGTTTTTT. Its protein product is CASSLSGRVNEKLFF.

This clone has more than one count but fewer than ten. This sequence joins TRBV27 and TRBJ2-5; unclear D gene. The V end was cut by 7 bases, the J end by 3 bases, with 27 bases between. Germline lookup yields CDR1 MNHEY and CDR2 SMNVEV (reference sequence). This CDR3 is 18 amino acids long. This CDR3 is CASTVTPPQLPRKETQYF. In DNA, the CDR3 is TGTGCCAGCACCGTAACTCCGCCCCAGCTTCCAAGGAAAGAGACCCAGTACTTC.

This clone was detected ten times or more. Written as DNA, the CDR3 is TGTGCCAGCAGCCAAGATGGACTAGCGGGGAGGAAAAACATTCAGTACTTC. It yields the protein CASSQDGLAGRKNIQYF. The V gene is TRBV9, the J gene TRBJ2-4; 12 bases are a match to TRBD2. The V gene end was trimmed by 4 bases and the J gene end by 4 bases; junction bases not matched to a gene: 9. The CDR3 has 17 residues. CDR1 SGDLS and CDR2 YYNGEE come from the germline V gene. The full variable domain, with the rest looked up from reference TRBV9 and TRBJ2-4, is DSGVTQTPKHLITATGQRVTLRCSPRSGDLSVYWYQQSLDQGLQFLIQYYNGEERAKGNILERFSAQQFPDLHSELNLSSLELGDSALYFCASSQDGLAGRKNIQYFGAGTRLSVL.

The chain combines TRBV10-3 with TRBJ2-7; D gene unclear. The V end lost 0 bases, the J end lost 3 bases, and 6 bases lay between the germline ends. Per germline, CDR1 ENHRY and CDR2 SYGVKD. The CDR3 has 13 amino acids. CDR3 DNA sequence: TGTGCCATCAGTGAGTCTCGGGTCTACGAGCAGTACTTC. This encodes CAISESRVYEQYF.

The chain links TRBV5-6 to TRBJ1-2; tentative D call: TRBD1 (5 bases). V gave up 6 bases and J gave up 2 bases, with 17 bases separating them. Per the germline V gene, CDR1 is SGHDT and CDR2 is YYEEEE. This CDR3 is built from 15 residues. DNA of the CDR3: TGTGCCAGCATTCTGACGGGGGATTGGAACTATGGCTACACCTTC. Translation gives CASILTGDWNYGYTF. Based on the CDR3 plus reference TRBV5-6 and TRBJ1-2, the full variable domain is DAGVTQSPTHLIKTRGQQVTLRCSPKSGHDTVSWYQQALGQGPQFIFQYYEEEERQRGNFPDRFSGHQFPNYSSELNVNALLLGDSALYLCASILTGDWNYGYTFGSGTRLTVV.

This clone occurred a few times. V and J are TRBV4-1 and TRBJ1-6; D may be TRBD1 (6 bases). Germline CDR1 reads MGHRA; CDR2 reads YSYEKL. The ends were cut back, 3 bases at V and 9 bases at J, with 18 bases in the middle. The CDR3 runs to 16 residues. Here the CDR3 DNA reads TGCGCCAGCAGCCAGGTTCTACAGGCAGGGGTTTCACCCCTCCACTTT. Translating gives CASSQVLQAGVSPLHF.